The T cell receptor (beta chain) under discussion was sequenced for a study of shared T cell receptors in the human thymus. The sample holds one count of this clone. Clones were sequenced by immunoSEQ multiplex PCR, and TCRdb holds only the in-frame ones, with some missing. The sample contains 700,000 or so clones, 70% to 90% of which appear only once. These data were also filed under a second study, of human thymus T cells. Per that paper: Thymus pieces cut out during corrective heart surgery were the tissue that was used. Related studies found that unrelated individuals share highly overlapping thymic repertoires.

Sequenced sample: thymocytes. This receptor was taken from a girl in the first two years of life with a congenital heart defect.

Here the CDR3 reads CAWDAGTGATEAFF. In DNA, the CDR3 is TGTGCCTGGGACGCCGGGACAGGAGCCACTGAAGCTTTCTTT. This chain connects TRBV30 to TRBJ1-1; TRBD1 agrees at 8 bases. Germline CDR1 GTSNPN, CDR2 SVGIG (reference sequence). This CDR3 is built from 14 residues. Trimming at V came to 5 bases and at J to 4 bases, leaving 9 bases not matched to a gene.